The clone carrying this T cell receptor (beta chain) is classed as medium-sized. Its antigen is currently unknown. Produced via immunoSEQ multiplex PCR; TCRdb's table is partial and in-frame only. The table shows some 20,000 clones, with about 80% occurring only once. This entry belongs to a study of CD4+ T cells in melanoma. Whole-study findings and limits: In melanoma, neoantigen-specific CD4+ T cells reportedly differed in differentiation state. CD8+ T cell, macrophage and B cell function reportedly correlated with neoantigen-specific CD4+ T cells.

CDR1 and CDR2 (germline): MNHEY, SVGAGI. Trimming left V 6 bases short and J 0 bases short, with 15 bases between. The CDR3 sequence is 15 residues long. Sample: cells from a culture (not recorded whether cultured in vitro). The gene calls are TRBV6-5 and TRBJ2-7; D is possibly TRBD1 (6 bases). The sequence derives from a human donor with melanoma. CDR3 sequence reads: CASSRGQSASYEQYF. The CDR3 nucleotides are TGTGCCAGCAGCCGAGGACAGTCAGCCTCCTACGAGCAGTACTTC.